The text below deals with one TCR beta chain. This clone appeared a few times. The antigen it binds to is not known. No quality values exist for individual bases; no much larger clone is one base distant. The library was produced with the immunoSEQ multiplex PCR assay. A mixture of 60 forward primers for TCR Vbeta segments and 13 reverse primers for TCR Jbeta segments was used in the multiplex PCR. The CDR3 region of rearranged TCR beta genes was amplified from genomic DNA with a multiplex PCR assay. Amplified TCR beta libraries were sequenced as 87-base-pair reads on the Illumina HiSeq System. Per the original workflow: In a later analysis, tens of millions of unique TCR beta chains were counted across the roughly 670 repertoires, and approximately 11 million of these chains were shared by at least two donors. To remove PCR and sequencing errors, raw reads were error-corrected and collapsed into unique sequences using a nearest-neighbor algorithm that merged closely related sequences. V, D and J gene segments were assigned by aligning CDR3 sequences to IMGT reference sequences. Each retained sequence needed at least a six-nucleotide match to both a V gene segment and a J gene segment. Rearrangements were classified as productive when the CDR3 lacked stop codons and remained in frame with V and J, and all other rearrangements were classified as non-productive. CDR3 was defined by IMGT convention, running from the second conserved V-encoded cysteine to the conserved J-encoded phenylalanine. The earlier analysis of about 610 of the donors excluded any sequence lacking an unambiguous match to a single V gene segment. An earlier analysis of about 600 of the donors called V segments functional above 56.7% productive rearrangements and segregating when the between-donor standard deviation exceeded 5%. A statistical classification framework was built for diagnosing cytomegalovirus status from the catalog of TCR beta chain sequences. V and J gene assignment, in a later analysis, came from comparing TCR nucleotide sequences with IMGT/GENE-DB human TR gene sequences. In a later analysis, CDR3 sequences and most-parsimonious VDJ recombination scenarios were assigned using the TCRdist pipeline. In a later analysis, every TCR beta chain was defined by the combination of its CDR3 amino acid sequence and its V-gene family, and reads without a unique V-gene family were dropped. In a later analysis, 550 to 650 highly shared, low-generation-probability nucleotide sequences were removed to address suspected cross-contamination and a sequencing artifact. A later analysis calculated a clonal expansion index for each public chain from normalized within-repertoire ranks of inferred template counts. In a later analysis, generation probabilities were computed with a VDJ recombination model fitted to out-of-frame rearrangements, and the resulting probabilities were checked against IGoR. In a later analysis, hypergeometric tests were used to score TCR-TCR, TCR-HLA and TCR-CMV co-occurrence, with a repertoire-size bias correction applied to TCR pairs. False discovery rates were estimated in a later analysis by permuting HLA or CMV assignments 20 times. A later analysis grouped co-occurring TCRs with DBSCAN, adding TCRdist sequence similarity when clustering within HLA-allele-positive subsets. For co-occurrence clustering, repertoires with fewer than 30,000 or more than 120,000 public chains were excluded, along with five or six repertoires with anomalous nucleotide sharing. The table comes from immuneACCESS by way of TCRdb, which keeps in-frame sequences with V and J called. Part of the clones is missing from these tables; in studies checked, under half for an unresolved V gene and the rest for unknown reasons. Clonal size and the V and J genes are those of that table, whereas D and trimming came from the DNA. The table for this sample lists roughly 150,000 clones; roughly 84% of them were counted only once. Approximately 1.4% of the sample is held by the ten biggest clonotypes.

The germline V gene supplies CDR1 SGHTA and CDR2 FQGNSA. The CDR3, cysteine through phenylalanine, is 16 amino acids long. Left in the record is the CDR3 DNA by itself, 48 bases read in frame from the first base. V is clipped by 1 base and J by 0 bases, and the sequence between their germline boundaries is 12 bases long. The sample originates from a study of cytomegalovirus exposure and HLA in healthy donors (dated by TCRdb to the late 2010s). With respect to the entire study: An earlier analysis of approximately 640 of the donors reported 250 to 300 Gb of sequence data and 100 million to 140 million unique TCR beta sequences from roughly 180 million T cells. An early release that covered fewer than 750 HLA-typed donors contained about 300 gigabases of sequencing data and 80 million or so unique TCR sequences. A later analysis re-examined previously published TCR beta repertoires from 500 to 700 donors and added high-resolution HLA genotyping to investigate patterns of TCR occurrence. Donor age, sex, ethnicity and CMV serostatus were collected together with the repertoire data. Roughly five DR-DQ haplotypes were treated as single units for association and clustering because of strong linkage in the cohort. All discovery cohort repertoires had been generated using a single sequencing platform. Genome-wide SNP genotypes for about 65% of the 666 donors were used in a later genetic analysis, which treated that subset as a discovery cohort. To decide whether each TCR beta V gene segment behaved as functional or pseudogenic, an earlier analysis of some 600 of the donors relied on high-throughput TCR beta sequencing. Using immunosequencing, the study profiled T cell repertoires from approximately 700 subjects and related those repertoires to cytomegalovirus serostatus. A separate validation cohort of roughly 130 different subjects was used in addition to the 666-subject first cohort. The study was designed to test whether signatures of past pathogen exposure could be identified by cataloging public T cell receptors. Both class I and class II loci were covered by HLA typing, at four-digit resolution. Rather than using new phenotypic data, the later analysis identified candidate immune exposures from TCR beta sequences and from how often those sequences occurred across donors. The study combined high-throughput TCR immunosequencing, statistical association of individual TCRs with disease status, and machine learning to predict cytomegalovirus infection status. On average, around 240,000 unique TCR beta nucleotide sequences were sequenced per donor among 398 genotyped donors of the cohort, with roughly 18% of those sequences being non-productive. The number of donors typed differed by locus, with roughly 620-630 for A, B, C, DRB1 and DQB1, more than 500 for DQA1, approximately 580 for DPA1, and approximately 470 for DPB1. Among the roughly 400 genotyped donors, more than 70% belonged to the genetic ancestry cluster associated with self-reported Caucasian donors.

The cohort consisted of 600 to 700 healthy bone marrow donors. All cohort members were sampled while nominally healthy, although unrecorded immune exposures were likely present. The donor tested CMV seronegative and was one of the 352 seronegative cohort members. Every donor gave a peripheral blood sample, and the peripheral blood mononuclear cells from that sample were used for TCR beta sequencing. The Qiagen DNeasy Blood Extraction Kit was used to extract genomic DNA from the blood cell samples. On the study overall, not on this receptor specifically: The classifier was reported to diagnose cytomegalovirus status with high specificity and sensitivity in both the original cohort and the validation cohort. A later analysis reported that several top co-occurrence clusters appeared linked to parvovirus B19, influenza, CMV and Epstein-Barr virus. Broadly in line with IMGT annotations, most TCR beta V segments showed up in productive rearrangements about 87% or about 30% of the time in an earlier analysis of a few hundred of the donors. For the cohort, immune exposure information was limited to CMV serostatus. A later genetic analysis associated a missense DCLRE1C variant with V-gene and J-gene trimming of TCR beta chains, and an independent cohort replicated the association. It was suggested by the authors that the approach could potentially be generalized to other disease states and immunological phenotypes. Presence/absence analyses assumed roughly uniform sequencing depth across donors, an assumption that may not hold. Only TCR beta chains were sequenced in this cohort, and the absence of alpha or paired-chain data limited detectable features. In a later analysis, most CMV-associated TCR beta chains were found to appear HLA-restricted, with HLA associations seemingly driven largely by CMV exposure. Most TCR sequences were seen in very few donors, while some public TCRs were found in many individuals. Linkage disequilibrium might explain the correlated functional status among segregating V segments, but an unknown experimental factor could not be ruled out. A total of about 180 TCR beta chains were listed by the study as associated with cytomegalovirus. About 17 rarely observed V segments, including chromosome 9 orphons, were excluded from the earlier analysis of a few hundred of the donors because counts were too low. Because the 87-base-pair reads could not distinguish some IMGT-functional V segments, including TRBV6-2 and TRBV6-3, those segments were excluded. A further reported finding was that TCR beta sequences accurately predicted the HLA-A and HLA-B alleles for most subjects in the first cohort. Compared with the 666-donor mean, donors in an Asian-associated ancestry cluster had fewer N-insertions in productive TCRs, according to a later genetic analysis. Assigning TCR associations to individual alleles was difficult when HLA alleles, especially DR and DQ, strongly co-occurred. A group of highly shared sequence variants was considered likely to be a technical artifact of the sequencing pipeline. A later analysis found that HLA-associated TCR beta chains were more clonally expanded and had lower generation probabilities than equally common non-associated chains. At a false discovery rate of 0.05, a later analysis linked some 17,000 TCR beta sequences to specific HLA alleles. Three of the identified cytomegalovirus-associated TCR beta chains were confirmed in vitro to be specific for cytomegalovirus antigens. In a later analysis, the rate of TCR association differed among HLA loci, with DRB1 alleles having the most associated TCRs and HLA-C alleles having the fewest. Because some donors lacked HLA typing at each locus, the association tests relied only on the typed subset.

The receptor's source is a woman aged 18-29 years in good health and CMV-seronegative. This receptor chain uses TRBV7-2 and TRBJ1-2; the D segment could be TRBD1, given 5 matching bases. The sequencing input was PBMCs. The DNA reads TGTGCCAGCAGCTTAGAGGTGGGACTTTCTAACTATGGCTACACCTTC. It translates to CASSLEVGLSNYGYTF.